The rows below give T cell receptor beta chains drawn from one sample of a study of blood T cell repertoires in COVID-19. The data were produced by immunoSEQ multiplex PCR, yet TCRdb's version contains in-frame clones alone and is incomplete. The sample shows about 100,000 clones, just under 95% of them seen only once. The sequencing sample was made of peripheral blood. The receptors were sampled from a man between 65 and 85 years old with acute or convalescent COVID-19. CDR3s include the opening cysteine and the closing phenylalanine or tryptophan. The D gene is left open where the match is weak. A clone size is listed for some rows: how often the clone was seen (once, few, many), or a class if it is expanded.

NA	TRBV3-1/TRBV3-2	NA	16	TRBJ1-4	TGTGCCAGCAGCCCTCGACTTACCGGATTCAATGAAAAACTGTTTTTT	CASSPRLTGFNEKLFF
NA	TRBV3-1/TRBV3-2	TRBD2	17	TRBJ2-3	TGTGCCAGCAGCCAAGCTCCACTAGCGGGACGTACAGATACGCAGTATTTT	CASSQAPLAGRTDTQYF
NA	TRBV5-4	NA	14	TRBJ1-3	TGTGCCAGCAGCTTGCAGGGGACTGGAAACACCATATATTTT	CASSLQGTGNTIYF
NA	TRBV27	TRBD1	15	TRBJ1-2	TGTGCCAGCAGTACTCAGGGGGGAGGCAACTATGGCTACACCTTC	CASSTQGGGNYGYTF
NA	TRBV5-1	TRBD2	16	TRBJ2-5	TGCGCCAGCAGCTTTCCGGGACTAGCGGAGCAAGAGACCCAGTACTTC	CASSFPGLAEQETQYF
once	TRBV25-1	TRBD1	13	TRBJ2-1	TGTGCCAGCAATGGACAGGGGTTGGATGAGCAGTTCTTC	CASNGQGLDEQFF
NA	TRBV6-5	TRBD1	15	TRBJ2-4	TGTGCCAGCACAACAGGGGGCCTAGCCAAAAACATTCAGTACTTC	CASTTGGLAKNIQYF
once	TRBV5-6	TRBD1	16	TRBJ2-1	TGTGCCAGCAGCTTCTTTTCAGGGGGTAAATGGAATGAGCAGTTCTTC	CASSFFSGGKWNEQFF
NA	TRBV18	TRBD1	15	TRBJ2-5	TGTGCCAGCTCACTTCAGCGAGGGGGCAAGGAGACCCAGTACTTC	CASSLQRGGKETQYF
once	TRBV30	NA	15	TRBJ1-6	TGTGCCTGGGCTGGAGACAGCTCCTATAATTCACCCCTCCACTTT	CAWAGDSSYNSPLHF
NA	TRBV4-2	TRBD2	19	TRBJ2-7	TGTGCCAGCAGCCAAGATGCTAGCGGTTCGCCTGTCCCCACCTACGAGCAGTACTTC	CASSQDASGSPVPTYEQYF
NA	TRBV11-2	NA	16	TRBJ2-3	TGTGCCAGCAGCATCCGACTAGGCGGGAGCACAGATACGCAGTATTTT	CASSIRLGGSTDTQYF
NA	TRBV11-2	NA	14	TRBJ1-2	TGTGCCAGCAGCTTAGTGGGGGCGAACTATGGCTACACCTTC	CASSLVGANYGYTF
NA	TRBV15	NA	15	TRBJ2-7	TGTGCCACCAGCAGAGAAACAGGGTATTCCTACGAGCAGTACTTC	CATSRETGYSYEQYF
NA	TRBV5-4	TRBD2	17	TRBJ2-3	TGTGCCAGCAGCTCCTTCCGGGGTAGCGGGGGGGCAGATACGCAGTATTTT	CASSSFRGSGGADTQYF
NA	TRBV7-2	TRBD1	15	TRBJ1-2	TGTGCCAGCAGCGGCCGACAGGGGGAGGGCTATGGCTACACCTTC	CASSGRQGEGYGYTF
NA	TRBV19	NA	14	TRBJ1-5	TGTGCCAGTAACCTTGGGAGAAGGAATCAGCCCCAGCATTTT	CASNLGRRNQPQHF
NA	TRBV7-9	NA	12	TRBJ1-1	TGTGCCAGCAGCTTAGGGCGGGCTGAAGCTTTCTTT	CASSLGRAEAFF
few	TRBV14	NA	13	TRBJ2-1	TGTGCCAGCAGCCAACTTCGGGTTGGCGGGCTACTCTTC	CASSQLRVGGLLF